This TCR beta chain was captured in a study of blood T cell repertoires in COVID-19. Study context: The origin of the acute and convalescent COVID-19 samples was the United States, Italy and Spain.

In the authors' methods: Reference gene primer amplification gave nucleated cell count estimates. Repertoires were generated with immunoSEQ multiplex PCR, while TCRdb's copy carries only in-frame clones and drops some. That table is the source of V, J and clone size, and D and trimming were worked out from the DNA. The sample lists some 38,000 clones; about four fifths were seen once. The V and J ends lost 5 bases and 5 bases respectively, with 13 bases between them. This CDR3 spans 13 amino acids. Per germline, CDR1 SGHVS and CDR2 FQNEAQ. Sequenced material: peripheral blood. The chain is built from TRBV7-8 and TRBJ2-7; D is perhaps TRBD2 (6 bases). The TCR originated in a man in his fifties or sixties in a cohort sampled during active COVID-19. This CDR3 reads CASSRPTRDEQYF. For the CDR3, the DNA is TGTGCCAGCAGCCGACCGACTAGAGACGAGCAGTACTTC.